The subject of this entry is one T cell receptor beta chain. The data stem from a study of blood T cells in healthy people across ages. CDR1 and CDR2 from the germline V gene are SGHRS and YFSETQ. The CDR3 runs to 14 residues. With 2 bases removed from V and 4 bases from J, the gap between germline ends came to 11 bases. With a J-beta primer mix and a sample-barcoded 5' primer, a second PCR ran about 7 to 12 cycles. TCRdb redid the calling of the 5' RACE reads with MiXCR, one entry per CDR3 protein. The sample contains about 640,000 distinct CDR3 sequences, around 31% of which appear only once. Sequenced: blood. The receptor's source is a woman aged 80 or over in good health. This chain joins TRBV5-1 and TRBJ2-3; D may be TRBD1 (6 bases). DNA for the CDR3: TGCGCCAGCAGCTTTACAGGGAGTTCAGATACGCAGTATTTT. Translating it yields CASSFTGSSDTQYF.